What follows is one T cell receptor beta chain and its context. The antigen remains unidentified. Germline V gene lookup returns CDR1 SGHDN and CDR2 FVKESK. The CDR3 loop spans 13 amino acids. Trimming removed 6 bases from V and 9 bases from J, with 12 bases in between. The record originates from a study of siplizumab effects on memory and regulatory T cells. Broader study findings: The study did not confirm that proliferating Tregs from siplizumab cultures were suppressive.

Sequenced by immunoSEQ multiplex PCR; TCRdb stores in-frame clones only, minus some. The sample has more than 60,000 clones, 85% to 95% seen once. The chain links TRBV14 to TRBJ1-6, with D possibly matching TRBD1 (6 bases). The sample consisted of CD8+ T cells sorted from blood. This clonotype originated in a human donor in good health. The CDR3 bases are TGTGCCAGCAGTGGTACAGGGAGTTCACCCCTCCACTTT. Translation gives CASSGTGSSPLHF. The complete variable domain, with remaining parts taken from reference TRBV14 and TRBJ1-6, reads EAGVTQFPSHSVIEKGQTVTLRCDPISGHDNLYWYRRVMGKEIKFLLHFVKESKQDESGMPNNRFLAERTGGTYSTLKVQPAELEDSGVYFCASSGTGSSPLHFGNGTRLTVT.